A single T cell receptor (beta chain) is shown here with its context. The data belong to a study of beta chain features in type 1 diabetes. As for the study in general: Investigators examined approximately 110,000,000 sorted cells across all samples.

The authors reverse transcribed all of the isolated RNA, so sequencing captured expressed TCRB transcripts. The data were produced by immunoSEQ multiplex PCR, yet TCRdb's version contains in-frame clones alone and is incomplete. Of a few hundred thousand clones listed, 10% to 15% are singletons. The CDR3 runs to 17 residues. Trimming cost V 4 bases and J 6 bases; bases outside gene matches: 15. From germline, CDR1 is SGDLS and CDR2 YYNGEE. Sequences were obtained from naive CD4+ T cells from blood. The sequence was obtained from a man aged 18 to 29 in good health. The rearrangement uses TRBV9 and TRBJ2-2, with 7 positions matching TRBD1. The CDR3 sequence is CASSPDPYDREPGELFF. The CDR3 coding sequence is TGTGCCAGCAGCCCCGACCCCTATGACAGGGAGCCCGGGGAGCTGTTTTTT. Looking up the rest from reference TRBV9 and TRBJ2-2 gives the full variable domain: DSGVTQTPKHLITATGQRVTLRCSPRSGDLSVYWYQQSLDQGLQFLIQYYNGEERAKGNILERFSAQQFPDLHSELNLSSLELGDSALYFCASSPDPYDREPGELFFGEGSRLTVL.